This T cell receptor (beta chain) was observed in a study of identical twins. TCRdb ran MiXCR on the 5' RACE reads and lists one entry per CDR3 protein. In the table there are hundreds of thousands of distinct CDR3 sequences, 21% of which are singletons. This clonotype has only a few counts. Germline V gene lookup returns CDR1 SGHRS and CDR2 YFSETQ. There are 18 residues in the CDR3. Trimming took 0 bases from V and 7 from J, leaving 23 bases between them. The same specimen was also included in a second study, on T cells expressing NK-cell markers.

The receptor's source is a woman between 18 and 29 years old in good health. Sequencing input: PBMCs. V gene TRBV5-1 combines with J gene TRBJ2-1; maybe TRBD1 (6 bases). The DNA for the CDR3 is TGCGCCAGCAGCTTGGGGGATGGAAGGGGGAGTATCTATAATGAGCAGTTCTTC. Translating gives CASSLGDGRGSIYNEQFF.